This T cell receptor (beta chain) was sequenced in a study of blood T cell repertoires in COVID-19. The wider study: From the United States, Italy and Spain came samples of acute and convalescent COVID-19. T cells, B-cell-depleted T cells, or PBMCs supplied cDNA or gDNA.

Germline assignment: CDR1 SGHTA and CDR2 FQGNSA. V lost 5 bases and J lost 2; bases outside the gene matches: 6. The length of the CDR3 is 14 residues. In the source study's methods: Counts of nucleated cells, estimated from reference gene primer amplification, were obtained. Profiled with immunoSEQ multiplex PCR; TCRdb holds only in-frame clones, not every one. V, J and clone size reflect that table, while D and trimming were determined from the DNA. In the table there are 100,000 to 120,000 clones, 75% to 90% of which are singletons. The sample was peripheral blood. The V gene is TRBV7-2, the J gene TRBJ2-7; 7 positions agree with TRBD1. The source of this sequence is a woman between 35 and 50 years old with acute or convalescent COVID-19. CDR3 region: CASSQRGTAYEQYF. Written as DNA, the CDR3 is TGTGCCAGCAGCCAAAGAGGGACAGCCTACGAGCAGTACTTC.